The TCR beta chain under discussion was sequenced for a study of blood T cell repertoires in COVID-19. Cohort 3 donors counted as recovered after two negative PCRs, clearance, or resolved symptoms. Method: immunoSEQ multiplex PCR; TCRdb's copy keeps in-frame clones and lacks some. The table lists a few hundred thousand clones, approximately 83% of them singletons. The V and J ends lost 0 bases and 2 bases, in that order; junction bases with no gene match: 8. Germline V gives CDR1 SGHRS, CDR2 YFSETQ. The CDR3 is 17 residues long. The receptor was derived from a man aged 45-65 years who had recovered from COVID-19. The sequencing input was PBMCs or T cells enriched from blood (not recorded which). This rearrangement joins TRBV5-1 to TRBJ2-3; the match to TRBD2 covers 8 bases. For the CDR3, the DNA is TGCGCCAGCAGCTTGGCCGGTTGGCGGGGGGTCACAGATACGCAGTATTTT. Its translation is CASSLAGWRGVTDTQYF.